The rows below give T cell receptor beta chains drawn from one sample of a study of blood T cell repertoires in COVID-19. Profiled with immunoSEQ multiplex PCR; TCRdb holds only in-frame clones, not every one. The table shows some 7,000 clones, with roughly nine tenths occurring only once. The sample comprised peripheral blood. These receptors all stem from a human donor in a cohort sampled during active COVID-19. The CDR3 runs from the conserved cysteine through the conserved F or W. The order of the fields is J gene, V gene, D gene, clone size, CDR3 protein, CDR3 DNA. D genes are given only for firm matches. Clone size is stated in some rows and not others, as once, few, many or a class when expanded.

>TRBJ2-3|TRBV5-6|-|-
CASSLVEEDRDTQYF
TGTGCCAGCAGCTTGGTCGAGGAGGATAGGGATACGCAGTATTTT
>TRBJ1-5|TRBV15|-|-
CATTGGGGQPQHF
TGTGCCACCACAGGCGGGGGCGGGCAGCCCCAGCATTTT
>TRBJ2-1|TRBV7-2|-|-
CASSLGVASYNEQFF
TGTGCCAGCAGCTTAGGGGTAGCCTCCTACAATGAGCAGTTCTTC
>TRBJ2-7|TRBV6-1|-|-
CASSEGGVHYEQYF
TGTGCCAGCAGTGAAGGTGGAGTTCACTACGAGCAGTACTTC
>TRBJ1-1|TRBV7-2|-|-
CASSLMGGNTEAFF
TGTGCCAGCAGCCTGATGGGGGGGAACACTGAAGCTTTCTTT
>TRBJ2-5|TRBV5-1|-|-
CASSPLRGETQYF
TGCGCCAGCAGCCCCCTCCGAGGGGAGACCCAGTACTTC
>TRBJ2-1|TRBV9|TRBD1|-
CASSVALQGASSIQDEQFF
TGTGCCAGCAGCGTAGCATTACAGGGGGCATCTAGCATTCAAGATGAGCAGTTCTTC
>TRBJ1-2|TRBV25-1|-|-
CASSEQGRVGGYTF
TGTGCCAGCAGTGAACAGGGGCGCGTAGGCGGCTACACCTTC
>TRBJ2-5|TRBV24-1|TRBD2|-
CATSDRSGRGEKETQYF
TGTGCCACCAGTGATCGTAGCGGGAGGGGAGAGAAAGAGACCCAGTACTTC
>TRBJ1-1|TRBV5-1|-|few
CASSATAGTEAFF
TGCGCCAGCAGCGCGACGGCGGGCACTGAAGCTTTCTTT
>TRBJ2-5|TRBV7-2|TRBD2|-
CASSLNGGAGETQYF
TGTGCCAGCAGCTTAAACGGGGGGGCGGGTGAGACCCAGTACTTC
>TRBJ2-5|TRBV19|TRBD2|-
CASRGGGAGQETQYF
TGTGCCAGTAGAGGCGGGGGGGCCGGGCAAGAGACCCAGTACTTC
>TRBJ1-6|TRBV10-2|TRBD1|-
CASSETSGTGDSPLHF
TGCGCCAGCAGTGAGACGTCCGGGACAGGTGATTCACCCCTCCACTTT
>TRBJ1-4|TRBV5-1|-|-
CASSLLGATNEKLFF
TGCGCCAGCAGCTTGCTCGGTGCAACTAATGAAAAACTGTTTTTT
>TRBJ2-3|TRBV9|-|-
CASSVRGASTDTQYF
TGTGCCAGCAGCGTCAGGGGGGCGAGTACAGATACGCAGTATTTT
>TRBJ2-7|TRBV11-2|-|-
CASSLGSGLDEQYF
TGTGCCAGCAGCTTAGGTTCAGGGTTGGACGAGCAGTACTTC
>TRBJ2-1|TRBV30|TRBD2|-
CAHSRSGRNNEQFF
TGTGCCCACTCGCGTAGCGGGAGGAACAATGAGCAGTTCTTC
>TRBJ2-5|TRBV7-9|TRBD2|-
CASSSSSGGEQETQYF
TGTGCCAGCAGCTCCTCTAGCGGGGGGGAGCAAGAGACCCAGTACTTC
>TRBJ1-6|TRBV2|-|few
CASSENGGDSPLHF
TGTGCCAGCAGTGAAAACGGGGGGGATTCACCCCTCCACTTT
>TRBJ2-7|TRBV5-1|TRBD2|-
CASSLVAREGLHEQYF
TGCGCCAGCAGCTTGGTGGCGCGGGAGGGCCTACACGAGCAGTACTTC
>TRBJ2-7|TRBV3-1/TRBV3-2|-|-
CASSQGFRGLPEEQYF
TGTGCCAGCAGCCAAGGATTTCGCGGCCTTCCTGAGGAGCAGTACTTC
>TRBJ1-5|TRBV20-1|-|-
CSASRDNNQPQHF
TGCAGTGCTAGTAGGGACAACAATCAGCCCCAGCATTTT
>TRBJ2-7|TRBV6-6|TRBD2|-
CATHAEREQGQYF
TGTGCCACCCACGCCGAGCGGGAGCAGGGGCAGTACTTC
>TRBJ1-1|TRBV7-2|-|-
CASSLELGGLEAFF
TGTGCCAGCAGCTTAGAGTTGGGGGGACTTGAAGCTTTCTTT
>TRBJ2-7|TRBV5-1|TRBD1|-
CASSDGGRGHLIYEQYF
TGCGCCAGCAGCGATGGAGGCAGGGGGCATTTGATCTACGAGCAGTACTTC
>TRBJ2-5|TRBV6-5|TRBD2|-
CASSQLAGGGETQYF
TGTGCCAGCAGCCAACTAGCGGGGGGCGGGGAGACCCAGTACTTC
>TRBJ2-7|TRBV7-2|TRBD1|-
CASSPTGGAVSTRLMYF
TGTGCCAGCAGCCCCACAGGGGGCGCCGTCTCTACGAGGTTGATGTACTTC
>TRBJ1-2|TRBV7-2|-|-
CASSLLVETNYGYTF
TGTGCCAGCAGCCTACTCGTAGAGACAAACTATGGCTACACCTTC
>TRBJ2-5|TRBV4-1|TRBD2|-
CASSQGPQAGGRRETQYF
TGCGCCAGCAGCCAAGGCCCTCAGGCGGGGGGGCGTCGGGAGACCCAGTACTTC
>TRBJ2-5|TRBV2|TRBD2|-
CASSEPRSSGGGETQYF
TGTGCCAGCAGTGAGCCTCGGAGTAGCGGGGGGGGAGAGACCCAGTACTTC
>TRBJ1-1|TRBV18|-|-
CASSLMDRFPPEAFF
TGTGCCAGCTCACTGATGGACAGATTCCCTCCTGAAGCTTTCTTT
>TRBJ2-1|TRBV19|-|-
CASTLNLNSFYNEQFF
TGTGCCAGTACCCTGAACCTGAATAGCTTCTACAATGAGCAGTTCTTC
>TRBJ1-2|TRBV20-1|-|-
CSASSQGYYGYTF
TGCAGTGCTAGTTCCCAGGGCTACTATGGCTACACCTTC
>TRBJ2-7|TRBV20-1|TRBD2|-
CSASRAGADLYEQYF
TGCAGTGCTAGTCGAGCGGGGGCGGACCTCTACGAGCAGTACTTC
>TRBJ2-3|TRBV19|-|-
CASSIFHRAARTDTQYF
TGTGCCAGTAGTATATTCCACAGGGCCGCACGCACAGATACGCAGTATTTT
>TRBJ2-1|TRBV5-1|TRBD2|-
CASSTGLAGDFDEQFF
TGCGCCAGCAGCACAGGACTAGCGGGAGACTTTGATGAGCAGTTCTTC
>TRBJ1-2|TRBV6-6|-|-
CASSTPRQDHYGYTF
TGTGCCAGCAGTACCCCAAGACAGGACCACTATGGCTACACCTTC
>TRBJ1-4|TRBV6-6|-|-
CASSSAGRGEKLFF
TGTGCCAGCAGTTCGGCGGGACGCGGTGAAAAACTGTTTTTT
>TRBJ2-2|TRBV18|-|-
CASSPALGPNTGELFF
TGTGCCAGCTCACCAGCACTAGGGCCCAACACCGGGGAGCTGTTTTTT
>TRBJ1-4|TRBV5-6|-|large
CASSIGLAEKLFF
TGTGCCAGCAGCATAGGACTAGCTGAAAAACTGTTTTTT
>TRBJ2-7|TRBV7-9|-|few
CASSRISGEQYF
TGTGCCAGCAGTAGGATCTCGGGGGAGCAGTACTTC
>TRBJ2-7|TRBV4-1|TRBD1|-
CASSQGPGQSYEQYF
TGCGCCAGCAGCCAAGGGCCGGGACAGTCCTACGAGCAGTACTTC
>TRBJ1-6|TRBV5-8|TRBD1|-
CASSLRQGVSPLHF
TGTGCCAGCAGCTTGAGACAGGGTGTTTCACCCCTCCACTTT
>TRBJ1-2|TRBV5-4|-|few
CASSMDVASNYGYTF
TGTGCCAGCAGCATGGACGTAGCCTCTAACTATGGCTACACCTTC
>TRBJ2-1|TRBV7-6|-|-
CASSYTYNEQFF
TGTGCCAGCAGCTATACATACAATGAGCAGTTCTTC
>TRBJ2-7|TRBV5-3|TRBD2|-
CARRDAGVYYEQYF
TGTGCCAGAAGGGATGCGGGGGTCTACTACGAGCAGTACTTC
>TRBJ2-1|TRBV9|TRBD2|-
CASTSSGTSGYNEQFF
TGTGCCAGCACCTCGTCCGGGACTAGCGGTTACAATGAGCAGTTCTTC
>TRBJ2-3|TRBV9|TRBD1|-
CASSLTQGKDTQYF
TGTGCCAGCAGCCTCACACAGGGGAAAGATACGCAGTATTTT
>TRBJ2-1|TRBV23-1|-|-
CASQTCERSYNEQFF
TGCGCCAGCCAAACCTGCGAGCGGTCCTACAATGAGCAGTTCTTC
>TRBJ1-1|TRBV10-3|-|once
CAISVQGNTEAFF
TGTGCCATCAGTGTCCAGGGGAACACTGAAGCTTTCTTT
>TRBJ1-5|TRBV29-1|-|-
CSASAGSNQPQHF
TGCAGCGCGTCGGCGGGGAGCAATCAGCCCCAGCATTTT
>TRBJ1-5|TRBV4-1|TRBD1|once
CASSQEDREAQPQHF
TGCGCCAGCAGCCAAGAGGACAGGGAGGCTCAGCCCCAGCATTTT
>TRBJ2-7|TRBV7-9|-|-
CASSPRNGGEQYF
TGTGCCAGCAGCCCTAGAAACGGGGGCGAGCAGTACTTC
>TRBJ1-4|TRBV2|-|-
CASSEQDEKLFF
TGTGCCAGCAGTGAACAGGATGAAAAACTGTTTTTT
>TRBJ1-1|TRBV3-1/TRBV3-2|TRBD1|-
CASSHTGGGMPEAFF
TGTGCCAGCAGCCATACAGGGGGCGGAATGCCTGAAGCTTTCTTT
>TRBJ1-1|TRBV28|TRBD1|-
CASSLTGVSEAFF
TGTGCCAGCAGCCTGACAGGGGTATCTGAAGCTTTCTTT
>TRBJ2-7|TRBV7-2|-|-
CASGVGTKYYEQYF
TGTGCCAGCGGGGTCGGGACAAAATACTACGAGCAGTACTTC